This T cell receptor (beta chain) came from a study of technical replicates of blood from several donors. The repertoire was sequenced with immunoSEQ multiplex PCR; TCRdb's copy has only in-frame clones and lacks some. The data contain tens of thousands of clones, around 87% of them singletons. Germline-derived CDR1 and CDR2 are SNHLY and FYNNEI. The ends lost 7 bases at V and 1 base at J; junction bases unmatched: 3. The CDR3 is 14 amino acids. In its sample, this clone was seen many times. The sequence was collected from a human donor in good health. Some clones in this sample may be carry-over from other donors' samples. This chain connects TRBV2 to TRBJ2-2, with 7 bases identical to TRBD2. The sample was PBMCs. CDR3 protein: CASNAGVNTGELFF. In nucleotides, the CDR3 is TGTGCCAGCAACGCGGGGGTGAACACCGGGGAGCTGTTTTTT.